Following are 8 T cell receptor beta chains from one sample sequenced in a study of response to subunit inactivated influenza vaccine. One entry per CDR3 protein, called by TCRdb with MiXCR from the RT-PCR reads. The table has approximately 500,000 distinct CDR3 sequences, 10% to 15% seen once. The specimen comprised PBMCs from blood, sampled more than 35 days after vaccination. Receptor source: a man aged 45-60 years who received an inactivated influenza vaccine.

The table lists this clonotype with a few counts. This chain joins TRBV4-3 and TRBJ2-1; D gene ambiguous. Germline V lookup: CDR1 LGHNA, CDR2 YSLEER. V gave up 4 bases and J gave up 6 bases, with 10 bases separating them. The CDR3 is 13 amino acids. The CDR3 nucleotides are TGCGCCAGCAGCCCCCGTGTCCTCAATGAGCAGTTCTTC. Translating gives CASSPRVLNEQFF.

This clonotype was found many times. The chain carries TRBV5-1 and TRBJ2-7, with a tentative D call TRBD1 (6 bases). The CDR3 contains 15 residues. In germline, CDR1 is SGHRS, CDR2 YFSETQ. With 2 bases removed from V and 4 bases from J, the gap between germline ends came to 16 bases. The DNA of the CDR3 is TGCGCCAGCAGCTTCTCTCCAGGGGTGAGGTACGAGCAGTACTTC. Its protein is CASSFSPGVRYEQYF.

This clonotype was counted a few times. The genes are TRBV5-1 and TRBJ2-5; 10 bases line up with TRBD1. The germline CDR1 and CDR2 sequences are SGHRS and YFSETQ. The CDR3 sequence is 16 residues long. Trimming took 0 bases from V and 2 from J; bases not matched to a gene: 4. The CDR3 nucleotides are TGCGCCAGCAGCTTGGGGGACAGGGGAGGTCAAGAGACCCAGTACTTC. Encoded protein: CASSLGDRGGQETQYF.

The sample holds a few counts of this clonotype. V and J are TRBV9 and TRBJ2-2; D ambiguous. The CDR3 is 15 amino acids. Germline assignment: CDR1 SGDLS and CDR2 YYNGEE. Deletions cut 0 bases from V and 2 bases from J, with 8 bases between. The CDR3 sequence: CASSVGVTNTGELFF. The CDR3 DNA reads TGTGCCAGCAGCGTAGGGGTCACCAACACCGGGGAGCTGTTTTTT.

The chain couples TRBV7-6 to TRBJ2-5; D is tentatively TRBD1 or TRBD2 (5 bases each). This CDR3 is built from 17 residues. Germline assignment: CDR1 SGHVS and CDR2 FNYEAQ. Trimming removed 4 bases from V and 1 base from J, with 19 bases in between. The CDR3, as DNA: TGTGCCAGCAGCTCCGATGCCGGGGCTAGCCGCCAAGAGACCCAGTACTTC. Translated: CASSSDAGASRQETQYF.

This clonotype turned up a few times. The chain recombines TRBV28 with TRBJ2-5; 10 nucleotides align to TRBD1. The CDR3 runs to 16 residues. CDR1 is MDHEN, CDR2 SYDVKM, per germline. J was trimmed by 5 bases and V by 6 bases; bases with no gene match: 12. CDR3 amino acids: CASSLARQGARETQYF. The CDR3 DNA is TGTGCCAGCAGCCTAGCGAGACAGGGGGCTCGGGAGACCCAGTACTTC.

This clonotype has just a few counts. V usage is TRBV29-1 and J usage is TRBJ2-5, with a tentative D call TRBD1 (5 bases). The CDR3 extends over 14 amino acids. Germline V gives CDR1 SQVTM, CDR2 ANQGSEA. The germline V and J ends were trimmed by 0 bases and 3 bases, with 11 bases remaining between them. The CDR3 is CSVEDRVREETQYF. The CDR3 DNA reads TGCAGCGTTGAAGACAGGGTCCGGGAAGAGACCCAGTACTTC.

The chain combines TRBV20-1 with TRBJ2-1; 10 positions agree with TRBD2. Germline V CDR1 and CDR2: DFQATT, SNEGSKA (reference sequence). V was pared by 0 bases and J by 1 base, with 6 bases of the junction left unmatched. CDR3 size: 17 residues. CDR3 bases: TGCAGTGCTAGAGATTGGGTTAGCGGGGGGTCCTACAATGAGCAGTTCTTC. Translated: CSARDWVSGGSYNEQFF.